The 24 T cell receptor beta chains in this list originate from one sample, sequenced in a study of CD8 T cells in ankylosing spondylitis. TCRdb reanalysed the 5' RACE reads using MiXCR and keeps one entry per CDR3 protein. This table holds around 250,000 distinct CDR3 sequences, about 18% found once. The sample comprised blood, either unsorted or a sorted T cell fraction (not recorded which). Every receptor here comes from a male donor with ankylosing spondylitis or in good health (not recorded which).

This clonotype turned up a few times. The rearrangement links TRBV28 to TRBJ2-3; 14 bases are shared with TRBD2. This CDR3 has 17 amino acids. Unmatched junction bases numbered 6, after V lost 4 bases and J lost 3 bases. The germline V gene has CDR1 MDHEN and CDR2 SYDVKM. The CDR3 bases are TGTGCCAGCAGTTCCGGGACTAGCGGGAGTGGTACAGATACGCAGTATTTT. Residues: CASSSGTSGSGTDTQYF.

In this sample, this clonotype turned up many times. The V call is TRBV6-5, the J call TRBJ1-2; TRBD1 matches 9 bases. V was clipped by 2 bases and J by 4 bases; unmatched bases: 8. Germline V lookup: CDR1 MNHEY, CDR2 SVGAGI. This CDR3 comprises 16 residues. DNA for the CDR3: TGTGCCAGCAGTTACCGCAACAGGGGGCTGAGCTATGGCTACACCTTC. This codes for CASSYRNRGLSYGYTF.

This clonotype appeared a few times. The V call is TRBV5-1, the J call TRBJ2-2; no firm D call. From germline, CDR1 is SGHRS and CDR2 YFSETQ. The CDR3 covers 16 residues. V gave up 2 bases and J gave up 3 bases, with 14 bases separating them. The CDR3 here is CASSFLEGSYTGELFF. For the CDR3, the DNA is TGCGCCAGCAGCTTCTTAGAAGGCTCCTACACCGGGGAGCTGTTTTTT.

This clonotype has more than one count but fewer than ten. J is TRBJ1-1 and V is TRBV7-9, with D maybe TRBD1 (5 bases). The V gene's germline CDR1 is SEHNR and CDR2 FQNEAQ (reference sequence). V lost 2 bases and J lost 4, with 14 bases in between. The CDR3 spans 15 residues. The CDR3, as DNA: TGTGCCAGCAGCTTACTTGAGCGTGGGGGCACTGAAGCTTTCTTT. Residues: CASSLLERGGTEAFF.

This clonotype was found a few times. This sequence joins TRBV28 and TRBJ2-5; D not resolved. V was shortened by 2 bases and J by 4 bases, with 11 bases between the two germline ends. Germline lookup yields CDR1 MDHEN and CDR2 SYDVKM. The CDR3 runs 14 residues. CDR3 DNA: TGTGCCAGCAGTTTAGATCGGTTTGGAGAGACCCAGTACTTC. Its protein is CASSLDRFGETQYF.

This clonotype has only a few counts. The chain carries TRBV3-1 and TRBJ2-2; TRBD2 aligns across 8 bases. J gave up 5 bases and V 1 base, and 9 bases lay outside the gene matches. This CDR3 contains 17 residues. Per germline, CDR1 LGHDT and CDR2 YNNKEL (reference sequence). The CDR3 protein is CASSQARASGFTGELFF. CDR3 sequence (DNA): TGTGCCAGCAGCCAAGCGAGGGCTAGCGGGTTTACCGGGGAGCTGTTTTTT.

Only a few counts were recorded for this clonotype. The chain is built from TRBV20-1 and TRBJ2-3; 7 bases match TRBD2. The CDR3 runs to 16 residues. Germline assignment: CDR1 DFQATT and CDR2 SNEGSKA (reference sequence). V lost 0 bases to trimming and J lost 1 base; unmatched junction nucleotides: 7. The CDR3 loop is CSARDQREARTDTQYF. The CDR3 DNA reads TGCAGTGCTAGAGATCAACGGGAGGCCCGCACAGATACGCAGTATTTT.

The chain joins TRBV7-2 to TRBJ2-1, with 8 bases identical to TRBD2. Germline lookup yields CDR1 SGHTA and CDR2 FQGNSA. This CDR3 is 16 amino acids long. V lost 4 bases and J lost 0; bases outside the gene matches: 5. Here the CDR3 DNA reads TGTGCCAGCAGCTCCTCCGGGGGGGCCTCCTACAATGAGCAGTTCTTC. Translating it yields CASSSSGGASYNEQFF.

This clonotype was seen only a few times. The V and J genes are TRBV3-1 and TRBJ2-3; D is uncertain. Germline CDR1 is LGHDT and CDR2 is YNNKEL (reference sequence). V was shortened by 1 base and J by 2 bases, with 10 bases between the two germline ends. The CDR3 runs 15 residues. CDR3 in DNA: TGTGCCAGCAGCCAAGGACGGCTTAACACAGATACGCAGTATTTT. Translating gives CASSQGRLNTDTQYF.

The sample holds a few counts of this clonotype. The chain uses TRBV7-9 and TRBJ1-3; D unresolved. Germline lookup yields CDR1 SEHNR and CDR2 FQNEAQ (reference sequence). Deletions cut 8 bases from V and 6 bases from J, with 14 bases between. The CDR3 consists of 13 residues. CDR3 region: CASPGPQANTIYF. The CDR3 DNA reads TGTGCCAGCCCCGGCCCGCAGGCAAACACCATATATTTT.

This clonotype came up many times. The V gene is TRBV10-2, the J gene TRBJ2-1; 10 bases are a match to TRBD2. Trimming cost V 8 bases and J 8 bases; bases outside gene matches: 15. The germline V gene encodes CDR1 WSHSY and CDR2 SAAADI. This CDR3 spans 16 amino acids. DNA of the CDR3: TGCGCCAGCCGAAAGACCTTGGGACTAGCGCTCGATGAGCAGTTCTTC. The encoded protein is CASRKTLGLALDEQFF.

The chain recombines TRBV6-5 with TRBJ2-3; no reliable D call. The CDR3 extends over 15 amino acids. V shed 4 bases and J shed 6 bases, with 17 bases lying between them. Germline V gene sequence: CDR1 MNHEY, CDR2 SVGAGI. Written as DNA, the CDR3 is TGTGCCAGCAGTTCCGTAGGCGGCTCGAGGGATACGCAGTATTTT. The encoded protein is CASSSVGGSRDTQYF.

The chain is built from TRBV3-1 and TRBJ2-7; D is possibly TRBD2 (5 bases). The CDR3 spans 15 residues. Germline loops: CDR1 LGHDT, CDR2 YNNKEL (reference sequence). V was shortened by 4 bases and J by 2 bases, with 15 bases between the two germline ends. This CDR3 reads CASSPLSSGAYEQYF. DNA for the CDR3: TGTGCCAGCAGCCCCCTTTCCAGCGGAGCCTACGAGCAGTACTTC.

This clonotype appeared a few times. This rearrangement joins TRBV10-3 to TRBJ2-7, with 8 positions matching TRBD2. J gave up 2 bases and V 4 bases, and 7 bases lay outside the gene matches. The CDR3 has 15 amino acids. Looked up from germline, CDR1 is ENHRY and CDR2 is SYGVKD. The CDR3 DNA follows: TGTGCCATCAGTGCAGAACTAGCGGCACCCTACGAGCAGTACTTC. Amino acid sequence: CAISAELAAPYEQYF.

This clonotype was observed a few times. The CDR3 coding sequence is TGTGCCACCAGCAGAGCCGGGACACCAGACGAGCAGTACTTC. Translation gives CATSRAGTPDEQYF. The chain uses TRBV15 and TRBJ2-7; D is perhaps TRBD1 (6 bases). CDR3 length: 14 amino acids. Germline CDR1 LNHNV, CDR2 YYDKDF (reference sequence). With 1 base removed from V and 5 bases from J, the gap between germline ends came to 12 bases.

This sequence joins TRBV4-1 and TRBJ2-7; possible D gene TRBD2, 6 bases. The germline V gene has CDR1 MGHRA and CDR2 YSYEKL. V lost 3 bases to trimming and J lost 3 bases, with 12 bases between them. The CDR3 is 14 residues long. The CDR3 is CASSHPGSIYEQYF. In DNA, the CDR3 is TGCGCCAGCAGCCACCCCGGGAGCATCTACGAGCAGTACTTC.

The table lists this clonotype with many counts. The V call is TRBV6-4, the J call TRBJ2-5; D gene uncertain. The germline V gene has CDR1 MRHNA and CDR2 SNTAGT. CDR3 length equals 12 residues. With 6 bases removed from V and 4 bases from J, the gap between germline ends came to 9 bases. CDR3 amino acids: CASSYRPETQYF. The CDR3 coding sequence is TGTGCCAGCAGCTACCGTCCAGAGACCCAGTACTTC.

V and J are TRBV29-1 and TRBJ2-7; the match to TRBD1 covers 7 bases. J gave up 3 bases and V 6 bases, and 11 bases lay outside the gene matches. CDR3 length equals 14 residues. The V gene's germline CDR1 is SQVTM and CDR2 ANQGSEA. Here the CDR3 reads CSVHRGYGGYEQYF. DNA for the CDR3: TGCAGCGTGCACAGGGGATATGGGGGCTACGAGCAGTACTTC.

The CDR3 is CASSLRSINYEQYF. CDR3 in DNA: TGTGCCAGCAGTCTACGCTCCATCAACTACGAGCAGTACTTC. The chain recombines TRBV28 with TRBJ2-7; D is unresolved. V lost 5 bases to trimming and J lost 3 bases, with 14 bases between them. Germline loops: CDR1 MDHEN, CDR2 SYDVKM. This CDR3 spans 14 amino acids.

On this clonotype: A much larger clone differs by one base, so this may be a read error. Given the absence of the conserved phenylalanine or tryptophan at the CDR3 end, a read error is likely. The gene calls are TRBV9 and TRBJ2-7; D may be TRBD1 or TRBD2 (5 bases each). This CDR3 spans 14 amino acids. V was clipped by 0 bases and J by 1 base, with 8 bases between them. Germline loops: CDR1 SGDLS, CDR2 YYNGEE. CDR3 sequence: CASSVGGPSYEQYL. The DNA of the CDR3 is TGTGCCAGCAGCGTAGGGGGACCATCCTACGAGCAGTACTTA.

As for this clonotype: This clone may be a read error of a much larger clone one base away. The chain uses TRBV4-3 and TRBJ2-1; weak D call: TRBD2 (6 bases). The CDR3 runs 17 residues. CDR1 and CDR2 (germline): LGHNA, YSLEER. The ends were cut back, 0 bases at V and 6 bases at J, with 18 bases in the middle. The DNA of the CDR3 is TGCGCCAGCAGCCAAGATACCTGCGGGGAGGTGGGCAATGAGCAGTTCTTC. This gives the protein CASSQDTCGEVGNEQFF.

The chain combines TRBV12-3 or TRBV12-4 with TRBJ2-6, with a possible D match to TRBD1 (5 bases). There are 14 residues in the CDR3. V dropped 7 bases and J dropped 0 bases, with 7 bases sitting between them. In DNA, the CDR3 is TGTGCCAGCAAGACAGCCTCTGGGGCCAACGTCCTGACTTTC. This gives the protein CASKTASGANVLTF.

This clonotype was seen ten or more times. The DNA of the CDR3 is TGCAGTGCTAGAGCGGAGTTTTCCACAGATACGCAGTATTTT. Translating gives CSARAEFSTDTQYF. The chain links TRBV20-1 to TRBJ2-3; no reliable D call. Germline-derived CDR1 and CDR2 are DFQATT and SNEGSKA (reference sequence). V lost 1 base, J lost 2 bases, and 10 bases lay in between. This CDR3 spans 14 amino acids.

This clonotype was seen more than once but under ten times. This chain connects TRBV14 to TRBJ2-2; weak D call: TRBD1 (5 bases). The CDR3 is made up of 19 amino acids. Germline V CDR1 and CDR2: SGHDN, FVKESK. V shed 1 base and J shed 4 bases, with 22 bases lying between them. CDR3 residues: CASSQGQYSYLSFTGELFF. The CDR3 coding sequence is TGTGCCAGCAGCCAAGGACAGTACTCATACTTATCCTTCACCGGGGAGCTGTTTTTT. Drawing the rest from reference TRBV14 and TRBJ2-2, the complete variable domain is EAGVTQFPSHSVIEKGQTVTLRCDPISGHDNLYWYRRVMGKEIKFLLHFVKESKQDESGMPNNRFLAERTGGTYSTLKVQPAELEDSGVYFCASSQGQYSYLSFTGELFFGEGSRLTVL.